The 10 T cell receptor beta chains reported below all come from one sample, sequenced in a study of T cell responses to AZD1222 COVID-19 vaccine. Repertoires were generated with immunoSEQ multiplex PCR, while TCRdb's copy carries only in-frame clones and drops some. The sample shows some 200,000 clones, about nine tenths of them seen only once. The sequencing here drew on peripheral blood, taken on day 0 of AZD1222 vaccination. The receptors originated from an adult in good health.

The V gene is TRBV11-2, the J gene TRBJ1-1, with D uncertain. V shed 5 bases and J shed 6 bases, with 16 bases lying between them. This CDR3 contains 14 residues. Germline V CDR1 and CDR2: SGHAT, FQNNGV. The CDR3 sequence is CASSHTLGSPEAFF. The CDR3 DNA is TGTGCCAGCAGCCACACACTTGGAAGCCCTGAAGCTTTCTTT.

This chain connects TRBV11-2 to TRBJ1-4; D might be TRBD1 (5 bases). Germline-derived CDR1 and CDR2 are SGHAT and FQNNGV. This CDR3 is 15 amino acids long. The V end lost 5 bases, the J end lost 4 bases, and 14 bases lay between the germline ends. The DNA for the CDR3 is TGTGCCAGCAGCACCTGGGACCCTCATAATGAAAAACTGTTTTTT. Protein: CASSTWDPHNEKLFF.

This chain uses TRBV7-9 with TRBJ2-1, with 7 bases that match TRBD2. CDR1 and CDR2 from the germline V gene are SEHNR and FQNEAQ (reference sequence). The J segment lost 4 bases and the V segment lost 5 bases, leaving 14 bases of the junction unmatched. This CDR3 spans 17 amino acids. This CDR3 reads CASSKTFFAGEYNEQFF. CDR3 nucleotides: TGTGCCAGCAGCAAAACGTTCTTCGCGGGAGAATACAATGAGCAGTTCTTC. Using reference TRBV7-9 and TRBJ2-1 for the parts outside the CDR3, the full variable domain is DTGVSQNPRHKITKRGQNVTFRCDPISEHNRLYWYRQTLGQGPEFLTYFQNEAQLEKSRLLSDRFSAERPKGSFSTLEIQRTEQGDSAMYLCASSKTFFAGEYNEQFFGPGTRLTVL.

The chain is built from TRBV9 and TRBJ2-5; D possibly corresponds to TRBD2 (6 bases). V was clipped by 0 bases and J by 2 bases, with 17 bases between them. The CDR3 is 17 residues long. Germline assignment: CDR1 SGDLS and CDR2 YYNGEE. The CDR3 spells CASSVGLVDTSQETQYF. CDR3 in DNA: TGTGCCAGCAGCGTAGGACTAGTGGATACTAGTCAAGAGACCCAGTACTTC.

The V and J genes are TRBV28 and TRBJ1-2; D not certain. The CDR3 loop spans 13 amino acids. The V gene lost 7 bases and the J gene lost 6 bases, with 15 bases spanning the gap. The V gene's germline CDR1 is MDHEN and CDR2 SYDVKM. CDR3 sequence (DNA): TGTGCCAGCATTATGGAGGGTGGGCATGGCTACACCTTC. Translation gives CASIMEGGHGYTF.

The chain employs TRBV19 and TRBJ2-5, with D tentatively TRBD2 (6 bases). V lost 3 bases to trimming and J lost 5 bases, with 13 bases between them. Germline V gene lookup returns CDR1 LNHDA and CDR2 SQIVND (reference sequence). The CDR3 is made up of 14 amino acids. The CDR3 DNA reads TGTGCCAGTAGTATGTCGGGAGCCGGTGAGACCCAGTACTTC. It encodes CASSMSGAGETQYF.

The chain carries TRBV5-6 and TRBJ1-6; D uncertain. With 1 base removed from V and 3 bases from J, the gap between germline ends came to 17 bases. Germline assignment: CDR1 SGHDT and CDR2 YYEEEE. The CDR3 contains 18 residues. CDR3 nucleotide sequence: TGTGCCAGCAGCTTGCGTCCATCCAGTCTTGGCTATAATTCACCCCTCCACTTT. Translating gives CASSLRPSSLGYNSPLHF.

The chain combines TRBV9 with TRBJ1-2; no definite D call. V shed 3 bases and J shed 5 bases, with 17 bases lying between them. CDR3 length equals 15 residues. Looked up from germline, CDR1 is SGDLS and CDR2 is YYNGEE. CDR3 sequence (DNA): TGTGCCAGCAGCGCCACGCCAGGTCCCGGGTATGGCTACACCTTC. Amino acids: CASSATPGPGYGYTF.

The chain recombines TRBV5-5 with TRBJ1-2; 7 bases align to TRBD1. The CDR3 length is 14 residues. Germline CDR1 SGHKS, CDR2 YYEKEE (reference sequence). V lost 4 bases and J lost 3; bases outside the gene matches: 6. CDR3 coding DNA: TGTGCCAGCAGCGATTGGGACAGCGACTATGGCTACACCTTC. This translates into CASSDWDSDYGYTF.

This clone has a handful of counts. This chain links TRBV7-9 with TRBJ2-7; perhaps TRBD1 as D (6 bases). Germline V gene sequence: CDR1 SEHNR, CDR2 FQNEAQ (reference sequence). This CDR3 contains 14 residues. V shed 5 bases and J shed 0 bases, with 11 bases lying between them. CDR3 in amino acids: CASSRRGLSYEQYF. CDR3 DNA: TGTGCCAGCAGCCGCAGGGGTCTCTCCTACGAGCAGTACTTC.